This T cell receptor beta chain is from a study of blood T cell repertoires in COVID-19. Study background: Spain, Italy and the United States supplied samples that represented acute and convalescent COVID-19. PBMCs, B-cell-depleted T cells, or T cells provided the cDNA or gDNA that made up the material.

This clone was detected many times. Original processing methods: Researchers report that nucleated cell counts were estimated from reference gene primer amplification. Measured with immunoSEQ multiplex PCR; TCRdb has only the in-frame clones, and not every one. Clone size and the V and J calls come from that table; the DNA yielded D and trimming. This table has fewer than 350,000 clones, roughly 89% appearing once. Patients at the Seattle site were enrolled during active infection and followed longitudinally. Trimming at V came to 0 bases and at J to 7 bases, leaving 6 bases not matched to a gene. The CDR3 covers 15 residues. In germline, CDR1 is LGHNA, CDR2 YNFKEQ.

The sample was peripheral blood. The rearrangement uses TRBV4-2 and TRBJ2-1; 7 nucleotides line up with TRBD2. The sequence was collected from a young man with COVID-19, enrolled during active disease. The CDR3 coding sequence is TGTGCCAGCAGCCAAGATGACGCGGGGGTGAATGAGCAGTTCTTC. It codes for CASSQDDAGVNEQFF.